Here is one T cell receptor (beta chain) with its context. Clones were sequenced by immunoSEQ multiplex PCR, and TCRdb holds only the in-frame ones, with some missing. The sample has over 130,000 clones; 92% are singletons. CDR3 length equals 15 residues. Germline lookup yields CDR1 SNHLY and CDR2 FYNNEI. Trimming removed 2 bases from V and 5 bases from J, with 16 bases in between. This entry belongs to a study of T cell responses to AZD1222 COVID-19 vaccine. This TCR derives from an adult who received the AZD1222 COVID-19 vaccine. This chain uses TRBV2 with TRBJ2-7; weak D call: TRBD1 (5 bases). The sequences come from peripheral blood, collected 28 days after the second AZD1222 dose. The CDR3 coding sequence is TGTGCCAGCAGTGAATGGACACACAGTATGCACGAGCAGTACTTC. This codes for CASSEWTHSMHEQYF.